Listed here are 11 T cell receptor beta chains from one sample, sequenced in a study of CD8+ T cells in alopecia areata. Treatment meaning: oral pan-JAK inhibitor, 5-10 mg twice daily. Once RNA had been extracted, it was reverse transcribed into cDNA to act as the sequencing template. The method was immunoSEQ multiplex PCR; TCRdb's version includes in-frame clones alone and lacks a portion of them. The data hold a few hundred thousand clones, with under 60% observed a single time. Here the sequenced sample was CD4+ T cells sorted from blood, taken at week 4, from a patient treated with tofacitinib. The receptors come from a human donor with alopecia areata.

This chain joins TRBV6-5 and TRBJ1-1; 10 bases are shared with TRBD1. The junction had 10 bases not matched to a gene; V was cut back by 5 bases and J by 10 bases. This CDR3 is 14 amino acids long. Germline V gene data show CDR1 as MNHEY and CDR2 as SVGAGI. This chain's CDR3 is CASSKSGTGDGAFF. The CDR3 bases are TGTGCCAGCAGTAAATCCGGGACAGGGGATGGAGCTTTCTTT.

The V and J genes are TRBV29-1 and TRBJ1-5; D is unresolved. CDR1 SQVTM and CDR2 ANQGSEA come from the germline V gene. This CDR3 region has 13 residues. V was pared by 0 bases and J by 3 bases, with 6 bases between. CDR3 sequence (DNA): TGCAGCGTTGAAGATGGGTCCAATCAGCCCCAGCATTTT. Translated, it gives CSVEDGSNQPQHF.

In its sample, this clone was seen a few times. V usage is TRBV2 and J usage is TRBJ1-5; D unclear. Germline CDR1 is SNHLY and CDR2 is FYNNEI. Deletions cut 3 bases from V and 3 bases from J, with 9 bases between. There are 14 residues in the CDR3. CDR3 nucleotide sequence: TGTGCCAGCAGTGACCGGGAGACCAATCAGCCCCAGCATTTT. Translated: CASSDRETNQPQHF.

The sample holds a few counts of this clone. The chain carries TRBV14 and TRBJ2-2; unclear D gene. CDR1 and CDR2 (germline): SGHDN, FVKESK. There are 13 residues in the CDR3. V gave up 5 bases and J gave up 8 bases, with 12 bases separating them. This CDR3 is CASSIRLRGELFF. The CDR3 DNA is TGTGCCAGCAGCATCCGATTGCGGGGGGAGCTGTTTTTT.

The gene calls are TRBV4-1 and TRBJ1-2; the match to TRBD1 covers 7 bases. Germline CDR1 and CDR2: MGHRA and YSYEKL. V lost 7 bases, J lost 7 bases, and 9 bases stayed unmatched. This CDR3 region has 13 residues. Here the CDR3 reads CASTTGTTGGYTF. In nucleotides, the CDR3 is TGCGCCAGCACGACAGGGACAACAGGTGGCTACACCTTC.

This chain uses TRBV7-2 with TRBJ2-1; D not resolved. V was shortened by 1 base and J by 9 bases, with 4 bases between the two germline ends. The CDR3 is made up of 11 amino acids. CDR1 is SGHTA, CDR2 FQGNSA, per germline. This chain's CDR3 is CASSLVAEQFF. Written as DNA, the CDR3 is TGTGCCAGCAGCTTAGTAGCTGAGCAGTTCTTC.

V usage is TRBV30 and J usage is TRBJ1-2; the D gene is possibly TRBD1 (5 bases). Trimming cost V 6 bases and J 4 bases, with 12 bases left between them. The CDR3 consists of 12 residues. Germline V CDR1 and CDR2: GTSNPN, SVGIG (reference sequence). The DNA of the CDR3 is TGTGCCTGCCACCAGACAGTCTATGGCTACACCTTC. The encoded protein is CACHQTVYGYTF.

This clone was seen a handful of times. The chain links TRBV14 to TRBJ2-3; TRBD2 matches 9 bases. Germline lookup yields CDR1 SGHDN and CDR2 FVKESK. The J segment lost 10 bases and the V segment lost 0 bases, leaving 5 bases of the junction unmatched. The CDR3 consists of 14 residues. CDR3 region: CASSQETSGLAQYF. In DNA, the CDR3 is TGTGCCAGCAGCCAAGAGACTAGCGGCCTTGCGCAGTATTTT.

This clone was seen more than once but under ten times. The sample holds other DNA sequences that translate to the same CDR3. The chain is built from TRBV29-1 and TRBJ2-5; a possible D gene is TRBD1 (5 bases). This CDR3 has 12 amino acids. Per the germline V gene, CDR1 is SQVTM and CDR2 is ANQGSEA. Trimming took off 4 bases at V and 4 bases at J, with 10 bases between the two ends. DNA of the CDR3: TGCAGCGTTGGGCAGGGAAGAGAGACCCAGTACTTC. Protein sequence: CSVGQGRETQYF.

In this sample, this clone turned up a few times. This chain uses TRBV29-1 with TRBJ1-2; 9 nucleotides line up with TRBD1. The germline V gene encodes CDR1 SQVTM and CDR2 ANQGSEA. V shed 3 bases, J shed 4 bases, and the junction held 6 bases outside the gene matches. This CDR3 region has 14 residues. The CDR3 here is CSVESGTGFYGYTF. In nucleotides, the CDR3 is TGCAGCGTTGAGTCCGGGACAGGGTTCTATGGCTACACCTTC.

CDR3 in amino acids: CASSVVSGGLLNEQFF. The DNA of the CDR3 is TGTGCCAGCAGCGTAGTAAGCGGGGGGTTATTGAATGAGCAGTTCTTC. The chain has TRBV9 and TRBJ2-1, with 9 bases lining up with TRBD2. CDR1 SGDLS and CDR2 YYNGEE come from the germline V gene. The CDR3 is 16 amino acids. V lost 0 bases, J lost 7 bases, and 8 bases stayed unmatched.